Listed below are T cell receptor beta chains from one sample, sequenced in a study of cytomegalovirus exposure and HLA in healthy donors. The repertoire was sequenced with immunoSEQ multiplex PCR; TCRdb's copy has only in-frame clones and lacks some. The sample has around 78,000 clones, 72% seen once; the top ten hold roughly 10%. The sequencing sample was made of PBMCs. The source is a woman between 35 and 50 years old in good health and CMV-seropositive. Each CDR3 is given with its conserved first and last residue. D genes are given only for firm matches. A clone size is listed for some rows: how often the clone was seen (once, few, many), or a class if it is expanded.

clone size,CDR3 length,V gene,D gene,J gene,CDR3 protein,CDR3 DNA
.,12,TRBV29-1,TRBD1,TRBJ1-2,CSGGQGNYGYTF,TGCAGCGGCGGACAGGGAAACTATGGCTACACCTTC
.,16,TRBV9,.,TRBJ2-3,CASSPPPVSSSDTQYF,TGTGCCAGCAGTCCGCCCCCAGTGTCTTCATCAGATACGCAGTATTTT
.,14,TRBV7-2,.,TRBJ2-2,CASSLQGNTGELFF,TGTGCCAGCAGCTTACAGGGGAACACCGGGGAGCTGTTTTTT
few,14,TRBV28,TRBD1,TRBJ1-5,CASSWTGTRQPQHF,TGTGCCAGCAGTTGGACAGGGACAAGACAGCCCCAGCATTTT
.,17,TRBV2,.,TRBJ1-2,CANNKTPGAPANYGYTF,TGTGCCAACAATAAGACTCCGGGAGCCCCCGCTAACTATGGCTACACCTTC
.,12,TRBV5-1,.,TRBJ2-1,CASSRQVGEQFF,TGCGCCAGCAGCAGACAGGTGGGTGAGCAGTTCTTC
.,14,TRBV7-9,TRBD2,TRBJ2-1,CASSFAGTSGTQFF,TGTGCCAGCAGCTTTGCCGGGACTAGCGGGACTCAGTTCTTC
few,16,TRBV30,TRBD2,TRBJ2-2,CASPRLAGVQTGELFF,TGTGCCTCCCCCAGACTAGCGGGAGTGCAAACCGGGGAGCTGTTTTTT
.,14,TRBV14,TRBD2,TRBJ2-3,CASSSQPTSGIQYF,TGTGCCAGCAGCTCCCAACCGACTAGCGGGATACAGTATTTT
.,13,TRBV4-3,.,TRBJ1-2,CASSHRGIPGYTF,TGCGCCAGCTCCCACCGCGGCATACCTGGCTACACCTTC
.,17,TRBV9,TRBD2,TRBJ2-1,CASSVAGGGATGNEQFF,TGTGCCAGCAGCGTAGCCGGCGGGGGGGCCACGGGAAATGAGCAGTTCTTC
.,14,TRBV2,.,TRBJ1-6,CASSDRVSNSPLHF,TGTGCCAGCAGTGACCGGGTTTCTAATTCACCCCTCCACTTT
.,16,TRBV5-4,TRBD2,TRBJ2-2,CASSLPSGRGTGELFF,TGTGCCAGCAGCTTGCCTAGCGGGAGGGGAACCGGGGAGCTGTTTTTT
few,14,TRBV4-1,.,TRBJ1-1,CASSQQQGVTEAFF,TGCGCCAGCAGCCAGCAACAGGGTGTCACTGAAGCTTTCTTT
.,15,TRBV19,.,TRBJ2-2,CASSSYPSAAGELFF,TGTGCCAGTAGTTCTTACCCGAGCGCCGCCGGGGAGCTGTTTTTT
.,14,TRBV5-4,.,TRBJ2-7,CASSFDGGSYEQYF,TGTGCCAGCAGCTTCGACGGAGGCTCCTACGAGCAGTACTTC
.,12,TRBV11-2,.,TRBJ2-2,CASSLHTGELFF,TGTGCCAGCAGCCTCCACACCGGGGAGCTGTTTTTT
once,13,TRBV10-3,.,TRBJ2-3,CALKETGSDTQYF,TGTGCCCTAAAGGAGACGGGTTCAGATACGCAGTATTTT
once,13,TRBV30,.,TRBJ1-6,CAWSVVENSPLHF,TGTGCCTGGAGTGTGGTCGAGAATTCACCCCTCCACTTT
once,17,TRBV7-6,TRBD2,TRBJ2-7,CASSAQPPSGTSFEQYF,TGTGCCAGCAGCGCCCAACCCCCTAGCGGGACTTCCTTCGAGCAGTACTTC
.,15,TRBV5-6,TRBD1,TRBJ1-2,CASSKGTGGAHGYTF,TGTGCCAGCAGCAAGGGGACAGGGGGCGCACATGGCTACACCTTC
.,14,TRBV2,TRBD1,TRBJ1-4,CASRLTGGNEKLFF,TGTGCCAGCAGATTGACAGGGGGAAATGAAAAACTGTTTTTT
few,13,TRBV29-1,.,TRBJ1-2,CSVTGNSNYGYTF,TGCAGCGTTACAGGGAATTCTAACTATGGCTACACCTTC
few,17,TRBV28,TRBD1,TRBJ2-7,CASSLPPPGQGLYEQYF,TGTGCCAGCAGTTTACCCCCCCCGGGACAGGGCCTCTACGAGCAGTACTTC
.,14,TRBV28,.,TRBJ1-2,CASTGELTNYGYTF,TGTGCCAGCACGGGAGAGCTGACCAACTATGGCTACACCTTC
.,14,TRBV6-6,TRBD1,TRBJ2-1,CASSSQGALGEQFF,TGTGCCAGCAGTTCCCAGGGGGCGCTGGGTGAGCAGTTCTTC
.,18,TRBV4-2,TRBD2,TRBJ2-7,CASSQDRETSGAAYEQYF,TGTGCCAGCAGCCAAGATCGTGAGACTAGCGGGGCGGCGTACGAGCAGTACTTC
.,13,TRBV6-1,TRBD1,TRBJ1-2,CASREDRVDGYTF,TGTGCCAGCAGGGAAGACAGGGTGGATGGCTACACCTTC
.,15,TRBV5-4,TRBD1,TRBJ1-4,CASSAGQVVNEKLFF,TGTGCCAGCAGCGCCGGACAGGTCGTTAATGAAAAACTGTTTTTT
.,14,TRBV28,.,TRBJ1-2,CASVRGGTGYGYTF,TGTGCCAGCGTCCGAGGGGGTACGGGCTATGGCTACACCTTC
.,16,TRBV6-5,TRBD2,TRBJ2-7,CASSYRRGAGAGEQYF,TGTGCCAGCAGTTACCGCAGGGGAGCGGGAGCGGGAGAGCAGTACTTC
.,15,TRBV7-9,.,TRBJ1-5,CASSRTDLLASAQHF,TGTGCCAGCAGCCGCACAGACCTCCTAGCCTCGGCCCAGCATTTT
.,14,TRBV6-5,.,TRBJ1-1,CASSRGLWDTEAFF,TGTGCCAGCAGTCGAGGACTGTGGGACACTGAAGCTTTCTTT
.,16,TRBV5-1,.,TRBJ2-2,CASSLVSARGAGELFF,TGCGCCAGCAGCTTGGTTTCCGCCCGGGGTGCCGGGGAGCTGTTTTTT
.,15,TRBV9,TRBD1,TRBJ1-6,CASSVAGTGAKPLHF,TGTGCCAGCAGCGTAGCCGGGACAGGGGCTAAGCCCCTCCACTTT
once,15,TRBV30,.,TRBJ2-7,CACLGVGHYAYEQYF,TGTGCCTGTCTTGGGGTCGGACATTACGCCTACGAGCAGTACTTC
.,18,TRBV7-9,.,TRBJ1-4,CASSRPQGGKSTNEKLFF,TGTGCCAGCAGCCGACCGCAGGGAGGGAAGTCAACTAATGAAAAACTGTTTTTT
.,13,TRBV18,.,TRBJ2-7,CASSGDSAYEQYF,TGTGCCAGCTCAGGTGACAGCGCCTACGAGCAGTACTTC
.,14,TRBV6-4,TRBD1,TRBJ1-1,CASSSQGANTEAFF,TGTGCCAGCAGTTCACAGGGGGCGAACACTGAAGCTTTCTTT
.,15,TRBV2,TRBD1,TRBJ2-7,CASRGQGLSWSEQYF,TGTGCCAGCAGAGGACAGGGGTTGTCATGGAGCGAGCAGTACTTC
.,13,TRBV2,TRBD1,TRBJ2-7,CASSTGGRYEQYF,TGTGCCAGCAGCACAGGGGGCCGCTACGAGCAGTACTTC
.,11,TRBV6-5,.,TRBJ2-3,CASVSADTQYF,TGTGCCAGCGTTAGCGCAGATACGCAGTATTTT
few,14,TRBV5-6,TRBD1,TRBJ1-4,CASSLGSGGAKLFF,TGTGCCAGCAGCTTAGGTTCAGGGGGCGCAAAACTGTTTTTT
.,16,TRBV5-6,.,TRBJ1-2,CASSLLAGWKEYGYTF,TGTGCCAGCAGCTTGTTGGCAGGGTGGAAAGAATATGGCTACACCTTC
.,12,TRBV10-1,.,TRBJ1-2,CASSPGAYGYTF,TGCGCCAGCAGCCCCGGAGCATATGGCTACACCTTC
.,15,TRBV15,.,TRBJ2-7,CATSRGGTGSYEQYF,TGTGCCACCAGCAGAGGCGGTACAGGGTCCTACGAGCAGTACTTC
.,16,TRBV11-2,TRBD2,TRBJ2-3,CASSLVISGGGDTQYF,TGTGCCAGCAGCTTAGTCATCTCGGGAGGTGGAGATACGCAGTATTTT
.,15,TRBV28,TRBD1,TRBJ1-4,CASKSGGNPNEKLFF,TGTGCCAGCAAATCAGGGGGCAATCCTAATGAAAAACTGTTTTTT
.,13,TRBV5-1,.,TRBJ2-7,CASSSAGPYEQYF,TGCGCCAGCAGCTCTGCAGGGCCCTACGAGCAGTACTTC
.,14,TRBV30,.,TRBJ1-2,CAWRLDIGGGGYTF,TGTGCCTGGAGGCTGGACATCGGGGGTGGCGGCTACACCTTC
once,15,TRBV27,TRBD1,TRBJ1-2,CASSLGGQGWDGYTF,TGTGCCAGCAGTTTAGGGGGACAGGGGTGGGATGGCTACACCTTC
.,13,TRBV2,.,TRBJ2-6,CATLRAGANVLTF,TGTGCCACCCTCAGGGCTGGGGCCAACGTCCTGACTTTC
.,16,TRBV4-3,.,TRBJ2-3,CASSQVRAGEPDTQYF,TGCGCCAGCAGCCAAGTGAGGGCAGGGGAGCCAGATACGCAGTATTTT
.,14,TRBV18,.,TRBJ1-2,CASSPASEGYGYTF,TGTGCCAGCTCACCAGCCAGCGAGGGTTATGGCTACACCTTC